This T cell receptor (beta chain) is from a study of T cells after yellow fever vaccination (dated 2019 in TCRdb). About the investigation overall: The SMART-Seq v4 Ultra Low Input RNA kit was used to prepare libraries from fractions with low cell numbers. Bulk TCR alpha and beta repertoires were sequenced longitudinally to track T-cell clones before and after primary and booster YFV17D yellow fever vaccination. Two healthy male donors made up the cohort, one aged 18 to 29 years and the other aged 30 to 39 years. Blood was collected at multiple timepoints before and after primary and secondary immunization, and bulk PBMC replicates and cell subsets were isolated.

Points the paper makes about the study in general: Because abundant contaminating clonotypes from the bulk population could be contained in FACS-sorted repertoires, computational filtering was required. After the booster, most of the clones that had expanded following primary vaccination were detected again (approximately 96% of CD4 and 85% to 90% of CD8), which suggests that memory was broadly maintained. The study included only a couple of donors, which limits how far the findings can be generalized. A small share of clonotypes was detected in both CD4 and CD8 compartments, with the overlap likely arising from convergent recombination. The secondary T-cell response was found to be weaker but faster than the primary response, with a peak reached on day 5 rather than on day 15.

This sample's treatment or condition label indicates: live attenuated yellow fever vaccine strain. At each blood-draw timepoint, two biological replicates of bulk PBMCs were obtained. A standard Ficoll-Paque protocol was used to isolate PBMCs from peripheral blood. TriZol was used to extract RNA from bulk PBMCs, CD4 and CD8 fractions, and dextramer-positive and dextramer-negative fractions. Taken from the germline V gene, the CDR1 and CDR2 loops are SGHRS and YFSETQ. From V the trimming removes 4 bases and from J it removes 5 bases, while the gene matches leave 8 bases of the junction unaccounted for. The CDR3 holds 14 amino acids from the cysteine to the phenylalanine. Here the CDR3 DNA is all that survives: 42 bases in frame from base 1. This clonotype was detected ten times or more. The target of this receptor is not known. No much larger clone exists at a distance of one base, and base qualities are not known.

TCR cDNA was synthesized by 5'RACE template switching, which introduced a universal primer site and unique molecular identifiers. Priming of cDNA synthesis was performed from both the TCR alpha and TCR beta constant segments. Libraries were amplified in two PCR steps, with sample barcodes and sequencing adapters added in the second step. Sequencing of the libraries was done on either Illumina HiSeq 2500 (2x100 bp) or NovaSeq (2x150 bp). For the original study's pipeline: MIGEC was used to demultiplex reads and collapse the reads into UMI consensus sequences, and MiXCR was used for V(D)J alignment. Clonotypes responding to the vaccine were identified with edgeR on replicate PBMC samples, with the criteria of FDR below 0.01 and a log2 fold change above 5 up to day 15. Bulk clonotypes were assigned CD4 or CD8 identity according to which sequenced CD4 or CD8 repertoire held them at higher abundance. The public sequencing data were trimmed at Q25 with fastp and processed into clonotypes with MiXCR by TCRdb, which kept only in-frame beta chains. Every entry covers one CDR3 protein and lists the most common genes and DNA from its rows. The V and J calls, along with clone size, are taken from TCRdb and not from the paper's own processing. The sample table lists some 500,000 distinct CDR3 sequences, approximately 13% of them with a count of one. Clones ranked in the top ten supply 11% to 15% of the sample.

The sequence joins TRBV5-1 to TRBJ2-7; TRBD1 lines up with 8 middle nucleotides. This TCR derives from a man between 25 and 39 years old who received the YFV17D yellow fever vaccine. The input for sequencing was PBMCs, taken on the day of the yellow fever booster vaccination. The DNA sequence is TGCGCCAGCAGCATGACAGGGGCCCTCCACGAGCAGTACTTC. It translates as CASSMTGALHEQYF.